A single sample is the source of the 7 T cell receptor beta chains below, sequenced in a study of response to subunit inactivated influenza vaccine. TCRdb passed the RT-PCR reads through MiXCR, listing each CDR3 protein once. The sample lists about 180,000 distinct CDR3 sequences; about a tenth were seen once. The sample was non-naive T cells sorted from PBMCs, taken on the day of vaccination. The receptors were sampled from a man aged 45-65 years who received an inactivated influenza vaccine.

The chain recombines TRBV6-5 with TRBJ2-1; 9 nucleotides line up with TRBD2. This CDR3 comprises 17 residues. Germline V lookup: CDR1 MNHEY, CDR2 SVGAGI. V lost 2 bases, J lost 6 bases, and 11 bases stayed unmatched. CDR3 in DNA: TGTGCCAGCAGTTACGGTTGGGGCGGGGGGGCAGCCAATGAGCAGTTCTTC. This translates into CASSYGWGGGAANEQFF.

This clonotype came up a few times. This chain joins TRBV20-1 and TRBJ2-3; tentatively, D is TRBD2 (5 bases). The germline CDR1 and CDR2 sequences are DFQATT and SNEGSKA (reference sequence). The ends were cut back, 2 bases at V and 3 bases at J, with 9 bases in the middle. CDR3 length: 13 residues. The CDR3: CSARLGGTDTQYF. CDR3 DNA: TGCAGTGCTAGACTTGGCGGGACAGATACGCAGTATTTT.

This clonotype was picked up many times. V and J are TRBV3-1 and TRBJ1-6; D unresolved. V lost 4 bases to trimming and J lost 7 bases, with 17 bases between them. There are 16 residues in the CDR3. In germline, CDR1 is LGHDT, CDR2 YNNKEL (reference sequence). CDR3 nucleotide sequence: TGTGCCAGCAGCCTCGTAACTCCGGGAGCCAATTCACCCCTCCACTTT. This codes for CASSLVTPGANSPLHF.

This chain uses TRBV5-1 with TRBJ2-1; TRBD1 might be the D (6 bases). CDR1 is SGHRS, CDR2 YFSETQ, per germline. With 5 bases removed from V and 1 base from J, the gap between germline ends came to 7 bases. The CDR3 is 13 amino acids. The CDR3 bases are TGCGCCAGCAGACAGGGATCCTACAATGAGCAGTTCTTC. This gives the protein CASRQGSYNEQFF.

This clonotype was counted many times. V usage is TRBV10-3 and J usage is TRBJ2-2; perhaps D is TRBD1 or TRBD2 (5 bases each). In germline, CDR1 is ENHRY, CDR2 SYGVKD. The CDR3 extends over 15 amino acids. Trimming removed 6 bases at V and 1 base at J, with 12 bases between. CDR3 protein: CAISPGTGNTGELFF. As DNA, the CDR3 is TGTGCCATCAGCCCCGGGACGGGGAACACCGGGGAGCTGTTTTTT.

This clonotype turned up a few times. The CDR3 here is CSAGGRGNEKLFF. For the CDR3, the DNA is TGCAGTGCTGGAGGGCGAGGAAATGAAAAACTGTTTTTT. The chain uses TRBV20-1 and TRBJ1-4; D is undetermined. The ends were cut back, 5 bases at V and 5 bases at J, with 12 bases in the middle. The CDR3 runs to 13 residues. Germline V gene lookup returns CDR1 DFQATT and CDR2 SNEGSKA (reference sequence).

The rearrangement uses TRBV6-1 and TRBJ1-4, with a weak D call TRBD1 (5 bases). The V end was cut by 5 bases, the J end by 3 bases, with 19 bases between. The CDR3 spans 17 residues. Germline V gene sequence: CDR1 MNHNS, CDR2 SASEGT. The CDR3 DNA reads as TGTGCCAGCAGTAATCCCCCCGGGGGAGGATCTAATGAAAAACTGTTTTTT. Its protein is CASSNPPGGGSNEKLFF.